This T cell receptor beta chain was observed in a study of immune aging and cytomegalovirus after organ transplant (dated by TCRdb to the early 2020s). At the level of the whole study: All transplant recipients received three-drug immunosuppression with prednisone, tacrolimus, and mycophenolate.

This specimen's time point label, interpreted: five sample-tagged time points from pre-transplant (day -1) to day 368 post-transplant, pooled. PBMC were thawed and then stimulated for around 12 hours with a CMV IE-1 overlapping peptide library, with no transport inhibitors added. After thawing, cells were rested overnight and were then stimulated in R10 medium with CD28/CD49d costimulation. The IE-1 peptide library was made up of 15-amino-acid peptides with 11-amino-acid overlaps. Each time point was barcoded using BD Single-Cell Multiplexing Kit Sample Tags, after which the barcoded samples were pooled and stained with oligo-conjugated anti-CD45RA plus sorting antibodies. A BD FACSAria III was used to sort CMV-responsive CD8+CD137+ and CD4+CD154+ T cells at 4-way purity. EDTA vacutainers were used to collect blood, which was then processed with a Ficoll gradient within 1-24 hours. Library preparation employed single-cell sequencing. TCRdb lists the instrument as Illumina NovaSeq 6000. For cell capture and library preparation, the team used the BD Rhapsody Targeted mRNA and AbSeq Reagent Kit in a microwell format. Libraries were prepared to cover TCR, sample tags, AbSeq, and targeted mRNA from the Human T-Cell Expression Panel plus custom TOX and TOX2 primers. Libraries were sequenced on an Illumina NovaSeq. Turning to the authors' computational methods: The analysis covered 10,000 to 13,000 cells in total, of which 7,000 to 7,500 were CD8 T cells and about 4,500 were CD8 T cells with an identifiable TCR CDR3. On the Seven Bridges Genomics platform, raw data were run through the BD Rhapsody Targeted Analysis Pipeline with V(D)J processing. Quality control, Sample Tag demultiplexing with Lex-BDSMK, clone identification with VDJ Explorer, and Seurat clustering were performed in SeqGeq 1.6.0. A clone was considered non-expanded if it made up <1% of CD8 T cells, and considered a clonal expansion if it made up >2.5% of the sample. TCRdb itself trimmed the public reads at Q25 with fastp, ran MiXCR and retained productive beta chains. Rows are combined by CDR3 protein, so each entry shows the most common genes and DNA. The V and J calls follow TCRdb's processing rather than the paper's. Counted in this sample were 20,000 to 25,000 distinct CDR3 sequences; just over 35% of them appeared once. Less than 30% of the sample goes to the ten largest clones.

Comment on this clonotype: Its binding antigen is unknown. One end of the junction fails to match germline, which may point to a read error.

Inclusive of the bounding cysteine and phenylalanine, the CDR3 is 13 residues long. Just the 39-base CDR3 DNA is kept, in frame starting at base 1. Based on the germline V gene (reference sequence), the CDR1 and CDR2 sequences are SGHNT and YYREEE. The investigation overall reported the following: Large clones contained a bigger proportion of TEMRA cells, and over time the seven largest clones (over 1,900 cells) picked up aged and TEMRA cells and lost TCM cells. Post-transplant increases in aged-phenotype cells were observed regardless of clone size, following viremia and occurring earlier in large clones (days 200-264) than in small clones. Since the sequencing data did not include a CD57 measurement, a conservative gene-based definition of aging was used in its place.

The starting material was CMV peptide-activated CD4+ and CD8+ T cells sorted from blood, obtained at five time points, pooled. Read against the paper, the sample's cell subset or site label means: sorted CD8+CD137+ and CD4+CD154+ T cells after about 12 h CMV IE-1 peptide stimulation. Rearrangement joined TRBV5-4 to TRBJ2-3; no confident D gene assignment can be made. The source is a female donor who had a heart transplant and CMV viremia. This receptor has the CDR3 CTSSFDHADTQYF. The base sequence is TGTACCAGCAGCTTCGATCATGCAGATACGCAGTATTTT.